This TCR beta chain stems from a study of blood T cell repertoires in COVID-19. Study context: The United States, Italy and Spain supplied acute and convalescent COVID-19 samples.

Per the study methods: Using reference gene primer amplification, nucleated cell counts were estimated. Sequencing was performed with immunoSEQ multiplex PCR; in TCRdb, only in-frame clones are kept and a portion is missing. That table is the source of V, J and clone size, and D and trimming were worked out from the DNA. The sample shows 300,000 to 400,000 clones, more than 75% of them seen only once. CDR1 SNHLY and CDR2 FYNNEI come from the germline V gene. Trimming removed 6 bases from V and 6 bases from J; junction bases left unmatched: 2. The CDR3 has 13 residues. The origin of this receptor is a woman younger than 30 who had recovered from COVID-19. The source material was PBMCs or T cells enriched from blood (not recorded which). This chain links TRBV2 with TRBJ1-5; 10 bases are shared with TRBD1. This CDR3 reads CASSGQGVQPQHF. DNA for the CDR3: TGTGCCAGCAGCGGACAGGGGGTTCAGCCCCAGCATTTT.